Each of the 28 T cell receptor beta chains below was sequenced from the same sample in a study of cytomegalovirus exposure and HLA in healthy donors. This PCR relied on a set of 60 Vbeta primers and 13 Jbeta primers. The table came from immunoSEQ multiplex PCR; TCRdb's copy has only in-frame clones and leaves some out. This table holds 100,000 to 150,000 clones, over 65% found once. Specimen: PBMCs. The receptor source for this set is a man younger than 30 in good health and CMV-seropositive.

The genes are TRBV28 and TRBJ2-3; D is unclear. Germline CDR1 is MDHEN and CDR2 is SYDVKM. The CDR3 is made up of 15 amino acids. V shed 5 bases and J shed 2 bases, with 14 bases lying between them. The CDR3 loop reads CASSEAGPTTDTQYF. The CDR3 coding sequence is TGTGCCAGCAGTGAGGCCGGCCCGACCACAGATACGCAGTATTTT.

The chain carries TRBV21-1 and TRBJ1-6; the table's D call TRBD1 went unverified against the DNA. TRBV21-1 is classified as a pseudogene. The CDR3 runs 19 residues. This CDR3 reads CASKETEFIPSSYNSPLHF. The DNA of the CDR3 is TGTGCCAGCAAGGAAACAGAATTCATCCCGAGCTCCTATAATTCACCCCTCCACTTT.

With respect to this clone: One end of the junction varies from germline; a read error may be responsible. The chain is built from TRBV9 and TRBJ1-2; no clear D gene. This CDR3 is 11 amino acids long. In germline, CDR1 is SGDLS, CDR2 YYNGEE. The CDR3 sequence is CASSAGLRRPF. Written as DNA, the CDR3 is TGTGCCAGCAGCGCGGGTTTGCGGCGCCCCTTC. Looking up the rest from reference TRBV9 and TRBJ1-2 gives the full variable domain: DSGVTQTPKHLITATGQRVTLRCSPRSGDLSVYWYQQSLDQGLQFLIQYYNGEERAKGNILERFSAQQFPDLHSELNLSSLELGDSALYFCASSAGLRRPFGSGTRLTVV.

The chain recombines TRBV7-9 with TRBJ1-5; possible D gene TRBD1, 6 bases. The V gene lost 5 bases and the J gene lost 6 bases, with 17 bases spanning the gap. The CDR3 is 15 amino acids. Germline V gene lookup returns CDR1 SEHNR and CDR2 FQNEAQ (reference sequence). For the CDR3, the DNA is TGTGCCAGCAGCCACCACCGGGACAAGGGTCAGCCCCAGCATTTT. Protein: CASSHHRDKGQPQHF.

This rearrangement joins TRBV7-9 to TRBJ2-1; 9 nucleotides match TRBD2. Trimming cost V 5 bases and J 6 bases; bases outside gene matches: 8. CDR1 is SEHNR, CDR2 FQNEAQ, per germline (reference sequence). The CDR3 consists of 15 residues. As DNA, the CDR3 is TGTGCCAGCAGCCGGGTGGCGGGGGGGATCAATGAGCAGTTCTTC. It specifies CASSRVAGGINEQFF.

CDR3 bases: TGTGCCAGCAGCTTGGCCTCCAGGCTGAACACTGAAGCTTTCTTT. This translates into CASSLASRLNTEAFF. The V and J genes are TRBV5-4 and TRBJ1-1; no firm D call. This CDR3 is 15 amino acids long. Deletions cut 0 bases from V and 0 bases from J, with 9 bases between. Germline CDR1 and CDR2: SGHNT and YYREEE (reference sequence).

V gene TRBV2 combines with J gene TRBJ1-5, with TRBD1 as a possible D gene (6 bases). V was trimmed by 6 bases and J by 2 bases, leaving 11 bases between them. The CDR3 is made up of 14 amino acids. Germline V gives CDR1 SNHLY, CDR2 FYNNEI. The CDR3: CASSRDTGNQPQHF. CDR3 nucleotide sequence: TGTGCCAGCAGCCGGGACACTGGCAATCAGCCCCAGCATTTT.

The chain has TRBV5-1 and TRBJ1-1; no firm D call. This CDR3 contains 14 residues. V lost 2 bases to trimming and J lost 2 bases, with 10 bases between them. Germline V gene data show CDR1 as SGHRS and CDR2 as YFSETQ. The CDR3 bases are TGCGCCAGCAGCTTCTCAGGCGATAACACTGAAGCTTTCTTT. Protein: CASSFSGDNTEAFF.

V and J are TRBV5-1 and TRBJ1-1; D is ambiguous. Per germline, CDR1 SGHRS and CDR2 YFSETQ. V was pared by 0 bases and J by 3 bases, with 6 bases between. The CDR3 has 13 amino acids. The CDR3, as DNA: TGCGCCAGCAGCTTGGGCGGGGACACTGAAGCTTTCTTT. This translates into CASSLGGDTEAFF.

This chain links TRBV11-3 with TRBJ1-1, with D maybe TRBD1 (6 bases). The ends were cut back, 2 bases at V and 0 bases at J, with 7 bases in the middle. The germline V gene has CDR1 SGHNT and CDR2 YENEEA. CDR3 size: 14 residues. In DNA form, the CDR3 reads TGTGCCAGCAGCTTACAGGGGATGAACACTGAAGCTTTCTTT. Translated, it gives CASSLQGMNTEAFF.

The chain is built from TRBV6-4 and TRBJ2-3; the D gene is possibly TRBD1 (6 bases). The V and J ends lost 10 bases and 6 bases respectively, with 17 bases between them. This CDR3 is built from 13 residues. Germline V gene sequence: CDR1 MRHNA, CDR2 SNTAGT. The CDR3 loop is CATSDRPEDTQYF. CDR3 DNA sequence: TGTGCCACTTCGGACAGACCGGAGGATACGCAGTATTTT.

The CDR3 loop is CASKQGGNTGELFF. CDR3 sequence (DNA): TGTGCCAGTAAACAGGGGGGAAACACCGGGGAGCTGTTTTTT. The V and J genes are TRBV27 and TRBJ2-2; 8 bases map to TRBD1. The trim removed 9 bases at V and 2 bases at J, leaving 5 bases unmatched. Germline V gives CDR1 MNHEY, CDR2 SMNVEV (reference sequence). CDR3 size: 14 residues.

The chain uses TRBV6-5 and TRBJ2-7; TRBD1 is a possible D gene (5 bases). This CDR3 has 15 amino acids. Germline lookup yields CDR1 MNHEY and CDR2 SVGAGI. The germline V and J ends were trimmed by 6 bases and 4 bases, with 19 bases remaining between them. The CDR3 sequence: CASSKHLPKGYEQYF. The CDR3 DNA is TGTGCCAGCAGCAAGCACCTCCCCAAGGGGTACGAGCAGTACTTC.

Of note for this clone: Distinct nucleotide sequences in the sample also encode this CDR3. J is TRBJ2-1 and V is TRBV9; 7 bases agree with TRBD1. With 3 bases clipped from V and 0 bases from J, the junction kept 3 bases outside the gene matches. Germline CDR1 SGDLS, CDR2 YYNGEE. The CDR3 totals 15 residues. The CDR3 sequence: CASSAQGNSYNEQFF. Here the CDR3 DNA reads TGTGCCAGCAGCGCACAGGGGAACTCCTACAATGAGCAGTTCTTC.

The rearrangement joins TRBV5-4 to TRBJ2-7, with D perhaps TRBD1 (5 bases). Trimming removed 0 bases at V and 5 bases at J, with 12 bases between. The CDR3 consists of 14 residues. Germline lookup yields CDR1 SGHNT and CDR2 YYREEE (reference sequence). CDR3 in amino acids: CASSLDPTVDEQYF. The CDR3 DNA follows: TGTGCCAGCAGCTTGGACCCGACAGTCGACGAGCAGTACTTC.

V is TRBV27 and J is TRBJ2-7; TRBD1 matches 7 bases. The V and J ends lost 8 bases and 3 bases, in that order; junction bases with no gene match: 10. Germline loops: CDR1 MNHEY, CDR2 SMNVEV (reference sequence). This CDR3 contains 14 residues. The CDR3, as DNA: TGTGCCAGCGCTGCCCCGGGACAGATCTACGAGCAGTACTTC. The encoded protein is CASAAPGQIYEQYF.

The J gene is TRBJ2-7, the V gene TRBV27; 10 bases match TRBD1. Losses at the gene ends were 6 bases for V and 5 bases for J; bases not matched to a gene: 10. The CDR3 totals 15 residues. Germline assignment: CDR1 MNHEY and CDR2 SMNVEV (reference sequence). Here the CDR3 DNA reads TGTGCCAGCAGGCAGACAGGGGGCGGAGTGAACGAGCAGTACTTC. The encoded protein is CASRQTGGGVNEQYF.

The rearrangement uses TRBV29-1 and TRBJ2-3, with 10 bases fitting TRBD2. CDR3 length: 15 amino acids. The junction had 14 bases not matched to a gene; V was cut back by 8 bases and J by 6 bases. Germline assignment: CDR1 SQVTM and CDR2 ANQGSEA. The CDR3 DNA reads TGCAGCACGGGGGGAAGCGGGGGGGCAATGGATACGCAGTATTTT. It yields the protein CSTGGSGGAMDTQYF.

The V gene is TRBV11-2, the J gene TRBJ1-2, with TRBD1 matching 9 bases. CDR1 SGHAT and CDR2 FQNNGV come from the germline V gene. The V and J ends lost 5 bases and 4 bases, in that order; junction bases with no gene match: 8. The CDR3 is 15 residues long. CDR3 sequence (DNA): TGTGCCAGCAGCCCACAGGGGGCCCTCATCTATGGCTACACCTTC. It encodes CASSPQGALIYGYTF.

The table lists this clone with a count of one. The CDR3 sequence is CASTPSPGPITNQPQHF. The CDR3 bases are TGTGCCAGCACCCCCTCTCCAGGCCCGATTACCAATCAGCCCCAGCATTTT. V is TRBV27 and J is TRBJ1-5; no definite D call. This CDR3 has 17 residues. CDR1 is MNHEY, CDR2 SMNVEV, per germline (reference sequence). Trimming took 7 bases from V and 3 from J, leaving 22 bases between them.

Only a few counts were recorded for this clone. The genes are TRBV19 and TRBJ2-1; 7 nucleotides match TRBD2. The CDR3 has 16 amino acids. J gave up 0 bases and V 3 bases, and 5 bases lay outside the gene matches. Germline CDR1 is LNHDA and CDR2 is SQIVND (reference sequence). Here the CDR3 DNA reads TGTGCCAGTAGTATGGGGGGGTTAAGCTCCTACAATGAGCAGTTCTTC. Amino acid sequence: CASSMGGLSSYNEQFF.

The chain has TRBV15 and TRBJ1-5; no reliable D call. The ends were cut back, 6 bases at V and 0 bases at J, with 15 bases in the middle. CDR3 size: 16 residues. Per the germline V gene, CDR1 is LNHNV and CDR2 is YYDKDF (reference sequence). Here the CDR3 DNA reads TGTGCCACCAGTTTACCGGGAACCCATAGCAATCAGCCCCAGCATTTT. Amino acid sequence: CATSLPGTHSNQPQHF. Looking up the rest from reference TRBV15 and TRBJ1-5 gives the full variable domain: DAMVIQNPRYQVTQFGKPVTLSCSQTLNHNVMYWYQQKSSQAPKLLFHYYDKDFNNEADTPDNFQSRRPNTSFCFLDIRSPGLGDTAMYLCATSLPGTHSNQPQHFGDGTRLSIL.

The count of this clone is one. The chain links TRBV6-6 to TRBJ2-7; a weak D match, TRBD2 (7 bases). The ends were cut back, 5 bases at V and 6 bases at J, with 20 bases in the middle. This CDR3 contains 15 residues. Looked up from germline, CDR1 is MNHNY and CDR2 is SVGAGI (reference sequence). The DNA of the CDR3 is TGTGCCAGCAGTACTCTCGTGGGGGGGGCGGGCGAGCAGTACTTC. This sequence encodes CASSTLVGGAGEQYF.

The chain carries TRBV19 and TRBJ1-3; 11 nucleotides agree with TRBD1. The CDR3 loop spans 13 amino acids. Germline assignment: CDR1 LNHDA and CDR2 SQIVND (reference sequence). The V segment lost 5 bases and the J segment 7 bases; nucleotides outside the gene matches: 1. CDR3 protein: CASSRDRGNTIYF. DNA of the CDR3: TGTGCCAGTAGTCGGGACAGGGGGAACACCATATATTTT.

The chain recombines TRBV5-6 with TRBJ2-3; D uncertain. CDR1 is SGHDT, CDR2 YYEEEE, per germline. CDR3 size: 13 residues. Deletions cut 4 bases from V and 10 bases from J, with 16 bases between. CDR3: CASSTWIEDAQYF. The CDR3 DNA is TGTGCCAGCAGCACTTGGATCGAGGATGCGCAGTATTTT.

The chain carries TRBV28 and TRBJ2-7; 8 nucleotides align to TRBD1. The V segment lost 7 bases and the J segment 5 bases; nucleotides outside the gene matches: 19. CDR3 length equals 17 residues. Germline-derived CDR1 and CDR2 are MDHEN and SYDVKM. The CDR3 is CASTRGTGKGFGNEQYF. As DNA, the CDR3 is TGTGCCAGCACCCGCGGGACAGGAAAAGGATTTGGGAACGAGCAGTACTTC.

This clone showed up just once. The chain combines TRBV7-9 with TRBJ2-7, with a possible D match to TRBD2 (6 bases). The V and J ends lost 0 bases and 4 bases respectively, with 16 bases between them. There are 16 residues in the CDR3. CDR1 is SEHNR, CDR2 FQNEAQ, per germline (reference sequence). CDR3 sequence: CASSLAAGRSSYEQYF. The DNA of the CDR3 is TGTGCCAGCAGCTTAGCGGCGGGGCGTAGTTCGTACGAGCAGTACTTC.

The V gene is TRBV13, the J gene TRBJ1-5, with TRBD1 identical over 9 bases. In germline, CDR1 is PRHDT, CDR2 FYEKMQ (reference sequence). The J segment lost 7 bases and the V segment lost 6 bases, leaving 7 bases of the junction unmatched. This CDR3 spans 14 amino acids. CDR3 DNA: TGTGCCAGCAGAAACGGGACAGGGAACCAGCCCCAGCATTTT. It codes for CASRNGTGNQPQHF.